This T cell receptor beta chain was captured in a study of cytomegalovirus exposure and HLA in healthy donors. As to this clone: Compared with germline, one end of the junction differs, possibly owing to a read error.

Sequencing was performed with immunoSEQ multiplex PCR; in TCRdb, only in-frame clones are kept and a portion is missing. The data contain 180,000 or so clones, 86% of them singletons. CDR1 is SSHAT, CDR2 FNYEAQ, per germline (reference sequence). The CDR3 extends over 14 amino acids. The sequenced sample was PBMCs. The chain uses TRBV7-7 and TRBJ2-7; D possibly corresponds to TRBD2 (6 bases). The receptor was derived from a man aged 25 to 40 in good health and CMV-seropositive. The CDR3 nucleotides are TGTGCTAGCAGCCGCGGGACTTTTGCCTACGAGCAGTACTTC. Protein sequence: CASSRGTFAYEQYF.